These T cell receptor beta chains were read from a single sample in a study of vaccination effects on CD4 cells after COVID-19. No antigen is known for these receptors. Produced via immunoSEQ multiplex PCR; TCRdb's table is partial and in-frame only. This repertoire shows approximately 38,000 clones, 73% found once; its top ten account for roughly 33%. Material: CD4+ T cells from PBMCs cultured with a peptide pool, obtained before COVID-19 vaccination. All receptors come from a human donor who had a prior SARS-CoV-2 infection. Each CDR3 is given with its conserved first and last residue. Fields, in order: J gene, CDR3 length, V gene, clone size, D gene, CDR3 protein, CDR3 DNA. A D gene is named only where the DNA matches it firmly. Clone sizes are given selectively: once, few, many, or a class where the clone is expanded.

j_call: TRBJ2-5; cdr3_length: 11; v_call: TRBV2; clone_size: .; d_call: .; cdr3_aa: CASSESETQYF; cdr3_nt: TGTGCCAGCAGTGAGTCTGAGACCCAGTACTTC
j_call: TRBJ2-2; cdr3_length: 12; v_call: TRBV14; clone_size: .; d_call: .; cdr3_aa: CASGQNTGELFF; cdr3_nt: TGTGCCTCGGGACAGAACACCGGGGAGCTGTTTTTT
j_call: TRBJ2-6; cdr3_length: 17; v_call: TRBV2; clone_size: .; d_call: .; cdr3_aa: CASIGRFFPSGANVLTF; cdr3_nt: TGTGCCAGCATCGGCCGTTTTTTCCCCTCTGGGGCCAACGTCCTGACTTTC
j_call: TRBJ2-1; cdr3_length: 13; v_call: TRBV5-1; clone_size: .; d_call: TRBD2; cdr3_aa: CASGSGTYNEQFF; cdr3_nt: TGCGCCAGCGGTAGCGGGACCTACAATGAGCAGTTCTTC
j_call: TRBJ1-5; cdr3_length: 16; v_call: TRBV30; clone_size: .; d_call: .; cdr3_aa: CAWSVGATWGNQPQHF; cdr3_nt: TGTGCCTGGAGTGTTGGGGCAACGTGGGGCAATCAGCCCCAGCATTTT
j_call: TRBJ2-7; cdr3_length: 15; v_call: TRBV7-6; clone_size: .; d_call: .; cdr3_aa: CASSWGGTKTEEQYF; cdr3_nt: TGTGCCAGCAGCTGGGGGGGGACAAAGACGGAAGAGCAGTACTTC
j_call: TRBJ1-1; cdr3_length: 13; v_call: TRBV6-5; clone_size: .; d_call: TRBD1; cdr3_aa: CASSYPGTVRAFF; cdr3_nt: TGTGCCAGCAGTTACCCTGGGACAGTCAGAGCTTTCTTT
j_call: TRBJ2-1; cdr3_length: 16; v_call: TRBV18; clone_size: few; d_call: TRBD2; cdr3_aa: CASSPAALAGGHEQFF; cdr3_nt: TGTGCCAGCTCACCAGCTGCGCTAGCGGGAGGCCATGAGCAGTTCTTC
j_call: TRBJ1-1; cdr3_length: 13; v_call: TRBV18; clone_size: once; d_call: .; cdr3_aa: CASSLGENTEAFF; cdr3_nt: TGTGCCAGCTCACTGGGCGAGAACACTGAAGCTTTCTTT
j_call: TRBJ2-1; cdr3_length: 14; v_call: TRBV11-2; clone_size: once; d_call: TRBD1; cdr3_aa: CASSLVNPGTGVFF; cdr3_nt: TGTGCCAGCAGCTTAGTTAACCCCGGGACAGGGGTCTTCTTC
j_call: TRBJ1-1; cdr3_length: 15; v_call: TRBV3-1/TRBV3-2; clone_size: .; d_call: .; cdr3_aa: CASSPIPSGITEAFF; cdr3_nt: TGTGCCAGCAGCCCGATACCATCGGGTATAACTGAAGCTTTCTTT
j_call: TRBJ2-3; cdr3_length: 13; v_call: TRBV27; clone_size: .; d_call: TRBD1; cdr3_aa: CASQKQGTDTQYF; cdr3_nt: TGTGCCAGCCAAAAACAGGGGACAGATACGCAGTATTTT
j_call: TRBJ2-2; cdr3_length: 14; v_call: TRBV7-2; clone_size: .; d_call: TRBD2; cdr3_aa: CASTKDLAVGELFF; cdr3_nt: TGTGCCAGCACAAAAGATCTAGCGGTCGGGGAGCTGTTTTTT
j_call: TRBJ1-1; cdr3_length: 15; v_call: TRBV3-1/TRBV3-2; clone_size: .; d_call: .; cdr3_aa: CASSPYYRVGTEAFF; cdr3_nt: TGTGCCAGCAGCCCCTATTACAGGGTGGGGACTGAAGCTTTCTTT
j_call: TRBJ1-6; cdr3_length: 14; v_call: TRBV3-1/TRBV3-2; clone_size: once; d_call: TRBD1; cdr3_aa: CASSQAAGGASLHF; cdr3_nt: TGTGCCAGCAGCCAAGCGGCAGGGGGCGCCTCCCTCCACTTT
j_call: TRBJ1-2; cdr3_length: 15; v_call: TRBV6-6; clone_size: .; d_call: .; cdr3_aa: CASSAPGTQGYGYTF; cdr3_nt: TGTGCCAGCAGTGCTCCCGGGACCCAAGGCTATGGCTACACCTTC
j_call: TRBJ2-3; cdr3_length: 17; v_call: TRBV12-5; clone_size: once; d_call: TRBD1; cdr3_aa: CASGLVIGQGAGDTQYF; cdr3_nt: TGTGCTAGTGGTTTGGTTATCGGACAGGGGGCCGGAGATACGCAGTATTTT
j_call: TRBJ2-7; cdr3_length: 15; v_call: TRBV4-2; clone_size: .; d_call: .; cdr3_aa: CASSQDPGRFYEQYF; cdr3_nt: TGTGCCAGCAGCCAAGATCCAGGCAGATTCTACGAGCAGTACTTC
j_call: TRBJ2-1; cdr3_length: 16; v_call: TRBV9; clone_size: .; d_call: .; cdr3_aa: CASSAYSGSSYNEQFF; cdr3_nt: TGTGCCAGCAGCGCTTACTCGGGATCCTCCTACAATGAGCAGTTCTTC
j_call: TRBJ2-7; cdr3_length: 16; v_call: TRBV9; clone_size: .; d_call: TRBD1; cdr3_aa: CASSPAGARGHYEQYF; cdr3_nt: TGTGCCAGCAGCCCTGCTGGGGCCAGGGGGCACTACGAGCAGTACTTC
j_call: TRBJ1-1; cdr3_length: 12; v_call: TRBV5-1; clone_size: few; d_call: TRBD1; cdr3_aa: CASSLQGEPAFF; cdr3_nt: TGCGCCAGCAGCCTCCAGGGGGAGCCGGCTTTCTTT
j_call: TRBJ1-2; cdr3_length: 14; v_call: TRBV27; clone_size: .; d_call: .; cdr3_aa: CASSYRDLRDGYTF; cdr3_nt: TGTGCCAGCAGCTACCGGGACTTACGAGATGGCTACACCTTC
j_call: TRBJ2-5; cdr3_length: 13; v_call: TRBV6-5; clone_size: .; d_call: .; cdr3_aa: CASRVQGPETQYF; cdr3_nt: TGTGCCAGCAGAGTACAGGGTCCAGAGACCCAGTACTTC
j_call: TRBJ2-7; cdr3_length: 16; v_call: TRBV14; clone_size: .; d_call: TRBD1; cdr3_aa: CASSQVSGTGFYEQYF; cdr3_nt: TGTGCCAGCAGCCAAGTCTCTGGGACAGGGTTCTACGAGCAGTACTTC
j_call: TRBJ2-1; cdr3_length: 16; v_call: TRBV4-2; clone_size: few; d_call: .; cdr3_aa: CASSQETGRSYNEQFF; cdr3_nt: TGTGCCAGCAGCCAAGAGACGGGACGATCATACAATGAGCAGTTCTTC
j_call: TRBJ1-1; cdr3_length: 14; v_call: TRBV11-2; clone_size: few; d_call: .; cdr3_aa: CASSLTTESTEAFF; cdr3_nt: TGTGCCAGCAGCTTGACGACAGAAAGCACTGAAGCTTTCTTT
j_call: TRBJ2-2; cdr3_length: 12; v_call: TRBV2; clone_size: few; d_call: .; cdr3_aa: CASTSFTGELFF; cdr3_nt: TGTGCCAGCACCTCCTTCACCGGGGAGCTGTTTTTT
j_call: TRBJ2-7; cdr3_length: 15; v_call: TRBV9; clone_size: .; d_call: TRBD1; cdr3_aa: CASSAWDRGPGEQYF; cdr3_nt: TGTGCCAGCAGCGCTTGGGACAGGGGGCCAGGCGAGCAGTACTTC
j_call: TRBJ1-6; cdr3_length: 16; v_call: TRBV7-2; clone_size: .; d_call: .; cdr3_aa: CASKAKGVSYNSPLHF; cdr3_nt: TGTGCCAGCAAAGCAAAGGGGGTCTCCTATAATTCACCCCTCCACTTT
j_call: TRBJ1-4; cdr3_length: 14; v_call: TRBV7-3; clone_size: .; d_call: .; cdr3_aa: CASSPDATNEKLFF; cdr3_nt: TGTGCCAGCAGCCCCGATGCAACTAATGAAAAACTGTTTTTT
j_call: TRBJ1-5; cdr3_length: 15; v_call: TRBV23-1; clone_size: .; d_call: .; cdr3_aa: CASSGTMWGNQPQHF; cdr3_nt: TGCGCCAGCAGTGGCACGATGTGGGGCAATCAGCCCCAGCATTTT
j_call: TRBJ1-6; cdr3_length: 15; v_call: TRBV30; clone_size: .; d_call: .; cdr3_aa: CAWSPRGAVKSPLHF; cdr3_nt: TGTGCCTGGAGTCCCAGGGGCGCCGTAAAATCACCCCTCCACTTT
j_call: TRBJ1-2; cdr3_length: 12; v_call: TRBV7-8; clone_size: .; d_call: .; cdr3_aa: CASSPMGRGYTF; cdr3_nt: TGTGCCAGCAGCCCCATGGGCCGTGGCTACACCTTC
j_call: TRBJ2-5; cdr3_length: 13; v_call: TRBV29-1; clone_size: .; d_call: .; cdr3_aa: CSASRGSQETQYF; cdr3_nt: TGCAGCGCCTCAAGGGGTTCCCAAGAGACCCAGTACTTC
j_call: TRBJ2-7; cdr3_length: 15; v_call: TRBV5-3; clone_size: .; d_call: TRBD2; cdr3_aa: CARSQLAGLPYEQYF; cdr3_nt: TGTGCCAGAAGCCAACTAGCGGGCCTACCCTACGAGCAGTACTTC
j_call: TRBJ2-3; cdr3_length: 14; v_call: TRBV30; clone_size: .; d_call: TRBD2; cdr3_aa: CAWTRTSGTDTQYF; cdr3_nt: TGTGCCTGGACGCGGACTAGCGGCACAGATACGCAGTATTTT
j_call: TRBJ2-2; cdr3_length: 14; v_call: TRBV9; clone_size: .; d_call: .; cdr3_aa: CASSGGGSIGELFF; cdr3_nt: TGTGCCAGCAGCGGAGGGGGTAGTATAGGGGAGCTGTTTTTT
j_call: TRBJ2-7; cdr3_length: 13; v_call: TRBV6-5; clone_size: .; d_call: TRBD1; cdr3_aa: CASSTGGAAEQYF; cdr3_nt: TGTGCCAGCAGTACAGGGGGCGCGGCCGAGCAGTACTTC
j_call: TRBJ2-1; cdr3_length: 14; v_call: TRBV6-5; clone_size: .; d_call: .; cdr3_aa: CASSYSKGLGEQFF; cdr3_nt: TGTGCCAGCAGTTACTCTAAGGGGCTGGGTGAGCAGTTCTTC
j_call: TRBJ1-6; cdr3_length: 13; v_call: TRBV7-3; clone_size: .; d_call: .; cdr3_aa: CASSWRQDSPLHF; cdr3_nt: TGTGCCAGCAGCTGGCGACAGGATTCACCCCTCCACTTT
j_call: TRBJ2-2; cdr3_length: 16; v_call: TRBV4-2; clone_size: .; d_call: .; cdr3_aa: CASSQDGGSYTGELFF; cdr3_nt: TGTGCCAGCAGCCAAGACGGAGGGAGTTACACCGGGGAGCTGTTTTTT
j_call: TRBJ2-1; cdr3_length: 14; v_call: TRBV3-1/TRBV3-2; clone_size: .; d_call: TRBD2; cdr3_aa: CASSQVAGINEQFF; cdr3_nt: TGTGCCAGCAGCCAAGTAGCGGGGATTAATGAGCAGTTCTTC
j_call: TRBJ1-2; cdr3_length: 14; v_call: TRBV5-1; clone_size: .; d_call: .; cdr3_aa: CASSLGQRNYGYTF; cdr3_nt: TGCGCCAGCAGCTTGGGTCAGAGGAACTATGGCTACACCTTC
j_call: TRBJ1-4; cdr3_length: 15; v_call: TRBV19; clone_size: .; d_call: .; cdr3_aa: CASRPRGTFREKLFF; cdr3_nt: TGTGCCAGTAGACCAAGGGGGACATTTCGGGAAAAACTGTTTTTT
j_call: TRBJ1-3; cdr3_length: 13; v_call: TRBV6-5; clone_size: .; d_call: .; cdr3_aa: CASSYAAGNTIYF; cdr3_nt: TGTGCCAGCAGTTACGCAGCTGGAAACACCATATATTTT
j_call: TRBJ1-5; cdr3_length: 13; v_call: TRBV12-5; clone_size: once; d_call: .; cdr3_aa: CASALLVPAPQHF; cdr3_nt: TGTGCTAGTGCCCTTTTGGTACCAGCCCCCCAGCATTTT
j_call: TRBJ2-7; cdr3_length: 14; v_call: TRBV2; clone_size: .; d_call: .; cdr3_aa: CASGMDRYPGEQYF; cdr3_nt: TGTGCCAGCGGCATGGACAGATACCCAGGCGAGCAGTACTTC
j_call: TRBJ2-5; cdr3_length: 14; v_call: TRBV2; clone_size: .; d_call: TRBD1; cdr3_aa: CASRSQGYQETQYF; cdr3_nt: TGTGCCAGCAGATCACAGGGGTACCAAGAGACCCAGTACTTC
j_call: TRBJ2-1; cdr3_length: 12; v_call: TRBV11-2; clone_size: once; d_call: .; cdr3_aa: CASSLSPSAQFF; cdr3_nt: TGTGCCAGCAGCTTATCGCCTAGCGCGCAGTTCTTC
j_call: TRBJ2-6; cdr3_length: 15; v_call: TRBV15; clone_size: .; d_call: .; cdr3_aa: CAIAPGDSGANVLTF; cdr3_nt: TGTGCCATTGCGCCAGGGGACTCTGGGGCCAACGTCCTGACTTTC
j_call: TRBJ2-3; cdr3_length: 16; v_call: TRBV5-1; clone_size: .; d_call: TRBD2; cdr3_aa: CASSPGTSGRGDTQYF; cdr3_nt: TGCGCCAGCAGCCCCGGGACTAGCGGGAGAGGTGATACGCAGTATTTT
j_call: TRBJ2-7; cdr3_length: 14; v_call: TRBV20-1; clone_size: once; d_call: .; cdr3_aa: CSASIRTFSYEQYF; cdr3_nt: TGCAGTGCTAGTATCAGAACGTTCTCCTACGAGCAGTACTTC
j_call: TRBJ2-5; cdr3_length: 15; v_call: TRBV6-1; clone_size: .; d_call: .; cdr3_aa: CASSEVGTIPETQYF; cdr3_nt: TGTGCCAGCAGTGAAGTAGGCACTATACCAGAGACCCAGTACTTC
j_call: TRBJ2-7; cdr3_length: 13; v_call: TRBV27; clone_size: .; d_call: .; cdr3_aa: CASSRQQSYEQYF; cdr3_nt: TGTGCCAGCAGTCGACAGCAATCCTACGAGCAGTACTTC
j_call: TRBJ2-5; cdr3_length: 18; v_call: TRBV19; clone_size: .; d_call: TRBD2; cdr3_aa: CASSTGTSGIPGLETQYF; cdr3_nt: TGTGCCAGTAGTACCGGGACTAGCGGGATCCCGGGTCTAGAGACCCAGTACTTC
j_call: TRBJ2-1; cdr3_length: 16; v_call: TRBV19; clone_size: .; d_call: TRBD1; cdr3_aa: CASSSLLRGPGNEQFF; cdr3_nt: TGTGCCAGTAGTAGCCTCCTGAGGGGGCCGGGGAATGAGCAGTTCTTC
j_call: TRBJ2-5; cdr3_length: 14; v_call: TRBV7-2; clone_size: .; d_call: .; cdr3_aa: CASSLARRPETQYF; cdr3_nt: TGTGCCAGCAGCTTAGCAAGGAGGCCCGAGACCCAGTACTTC